One and the same sample provided the 6 T cell receptor beta chains below, sequenced in a study of molecular identifiers for immune sequencing clone quantification (dated by TCRdb to 2016 to 2019). The receptor library was made with PCR. This sample was sequenced with a NextSeq 500. TCRdb reprocessing: public reads trimmed at Q25 with fastp, clones called with MiXCR, in-frame beta chains kept. CDR3 protein duplicates are merged, each entry listing the most common genes and DNA. The sample data list about 510,000 distinct CDR3 sequences, and roughly 24% of these were observed just once. The ten largest make up around 0.8% of the sample. The specimen was naive CD8+ T cells from blood, with Jurkat cell RNA spiked in. In light of the paper, this sample's cell subset or site label describes: FACS-sorted CD8+CD4-CCR7+CD45RA+ naive T cells. Every receptor here comes from a human donor in good health. Some libraries in this study had Jurkat cell RNA spiked in.

This clonotype was detected once. At one end the junction does not follow the germline gene, possibly because of a read error. The chain carries TRBV9 and TRBJ2-7; 7 positions agree with TRBD2. CDR1 is SGDLS and CDR2 is YYNGEE in the germline V gene. The CDR3 length is 15 residues. The CDR3 region is CASSANREDSYKQYF. The CDR3, as DNA: TGTGCCAGCAGCGCCAACCGGGAGGACTCCTACAAGCAGTACTTC.

Ten or more counts support this clonotype. The chain recombines TRBV20-1 with TRBJ2-7; no definite D call. The CDR3 is made up of 11 amino acids. V shed 1 base and J shed 0 bases, with 1 base lying between them. The germline CDR1 and CDR2 sequences are DFQATT and SNEGSKA (reference sequence). The CDR3 coding sequence is TGCAGTGCTAGAGCCTCCTACGAGCAGTACTTC. Its protein is CSARASYEQYF.

This clonotype was counted only a few times. The chain is built from TRBV12-3 or TRBV12-4 and TRBJ1-2; perhaps TRBD1 as D (5 bases). The germline V and J ends were trimmed by 5 bases and 8 bases, with 27 bases remaining between them. The CDR3 covers 17 residues. CDR3 in amino acids: CASSLDWPGTGGIGYTF. Here the CDR3 DNA reads TGTGCCAGCAGTCTCGATTGGCCCGGAACCGGGGGGATCGGCTACACCTTC.

The table lists this clonotype with many counts. The rearrangement joins TRBV4-3 to TRBJ2-1, with D possibly being TRBD1 (5 bases). This CDR3 is 15 amino acids long. CDR1 is LGHNA, CDR2 YSLEER, per germline. V lost 0 bases and J lost 4, with 10 bases in between. CDR3 sequence reads: CASSQDTGKYNEQFF. The CDR3 DNA is TGCGCCAGCAGCCAAGATACAGGCAAATACAATGAGCAGTTCTTC.

The CDR3 coding sequence is TGTGCCAGCAGCTGGCGGACAGGGGCGGGGGATGAGCAGTTCTTC. It encodes CASSWRTGAGDEQFF. The chain employs TRBV7-9 and TRBJ2-1; 9 bases agree with TRBD1. Germline V gives CDR1 SEHNR, CDR2 FQNEAQ (reference sequence). V lost 4 bases to trimming and J lost 8 bases; unmatched junction nucleotides: 9. The CDR3 is made up of 15 amino acids.

This clonotype was seen many times. The chain carries TRBV2 and TRBJ2-7; 11 nucleotides align to TRBD2. The CDR3 is made up of 14 amino acids. In germline, CDR1 is SNHLY, CDR2 FYNNEI. J lost 5 bases, V lost 6 bases, and 6 bases had no gene match. CDR3 region: CASSNSGRAHEQYF. For the CDR3, the DNA is TGTGCCAGCAGCAATAGCGGGAGGGCCCACGAGCAGTACTTC.